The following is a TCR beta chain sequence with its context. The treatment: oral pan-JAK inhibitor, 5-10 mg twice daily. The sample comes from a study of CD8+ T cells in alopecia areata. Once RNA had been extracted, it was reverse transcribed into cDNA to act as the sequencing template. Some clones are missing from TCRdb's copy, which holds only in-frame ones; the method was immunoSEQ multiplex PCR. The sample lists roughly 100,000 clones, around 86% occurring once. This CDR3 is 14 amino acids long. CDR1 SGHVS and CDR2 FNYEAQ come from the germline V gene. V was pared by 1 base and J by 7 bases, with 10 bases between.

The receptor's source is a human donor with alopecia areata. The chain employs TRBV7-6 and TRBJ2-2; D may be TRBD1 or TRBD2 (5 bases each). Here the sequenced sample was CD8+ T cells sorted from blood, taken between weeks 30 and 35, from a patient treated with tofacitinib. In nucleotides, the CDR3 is TGTGCCAGCAGCTTAGTGTCAGGGAGCGGGGAGCTGTTTTTT. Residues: CASSLVSGSGELFF.